Shown below are 4 T cell receptor beta chains from a single sample sequenced in a study of T-cell memory formation after mild COVID-19. Using its own MiXCR run on the 5' RACE reads, TCRdb lists one record per CDR3 protein. The sample yields 250,000 to 350,000 distinct CDR3 sequences, 15% seen once. Input material: PBMCs or a T cell subset sorted from them (not recorded which). The source is a young man who had mild COVID-19 (a few samples of this study predate the infection). Cell type and time point are not known.

With respect to this clonotype: A much larger clone sits a single nucleotide away, making a read error possible. V usage is TRBV12-3 or TRBV12-4 and J usage is TRBJ2-1; TRBD2 is a possible D gene (5 bases). This CDR3 contains 15 residues. Trimming removed 3 bases from V and 4 bases from J, with 13 bases in between. The CDR3 region is CASSLEAVGYNEQFF. The CDR3 nucleotides are TGTGCCAGCAGTTTGGAAGCGGTGGGATACAATGAGCAGTTCTTC.

The chain carries TRBV12-3 or TRBV12-4 and TRBJ1-1; 7 positions agree with TRBD1. The length of the CDR3 is 14 residues. Unmatched junction bases numbered 8, after V lost 5 bases and J lost 5 bases. CDR3 sequence (DNA): TGTGCCAGCAGTCCTCGACAGGGATGGACTGAAGCTTTCTTT. It specifies CASSPRQGWTEAFF.

This clonotype showed up just a few times. CDR3 residues: CSARDVSYNEQFF. The CDR3 DNA sequence: TGCAGTGCTAGAGATGTCTCTTACAATGAGCAGTTCTTC. This chain connects TRBV20-1 to TRBJ2-1; D is undetermined. The CDR3 is 13 residues long. Trimming removed 0 bases at V and 4 bases at J, with 7 bases between. CDR1 is DFQATT and CDR2 is SNEGSKA in the germline V gene (reference sequence).

The rearrangement links TRBV6-5 to TRBJ1-2, with D possibly matching TRBD1 (5 bases). Germline-derived CDR1 and CDR2 are MNHEY and SVGAGI. This CDR3 contains 15 residues. V lost 0 bases, J lost 3 bases, and 11 bases lay in between. CDR3 in DNA: TGTGCCAGCAGTTACTCGGGCCCGGGGGACTATGGCTACACCTTC. The encoded protein is CASSYSGPGDYGYTF.